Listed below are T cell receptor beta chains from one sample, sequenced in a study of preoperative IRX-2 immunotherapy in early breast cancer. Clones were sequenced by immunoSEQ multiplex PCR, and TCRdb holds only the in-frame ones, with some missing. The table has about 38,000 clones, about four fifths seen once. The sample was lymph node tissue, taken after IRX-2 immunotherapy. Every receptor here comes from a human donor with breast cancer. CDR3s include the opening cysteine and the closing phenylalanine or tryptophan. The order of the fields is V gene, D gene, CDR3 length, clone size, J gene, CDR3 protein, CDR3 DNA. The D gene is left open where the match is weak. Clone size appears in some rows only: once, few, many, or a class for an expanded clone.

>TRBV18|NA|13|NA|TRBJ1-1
CASSPQGDTEAFF
TGTGCCAGCTCACCACAAGGAGACACTGAAGCTTTCTTT
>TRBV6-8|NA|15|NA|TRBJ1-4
CASSLPPGPGEKLFF
TGTGCCAGCAGTCTCCCCCCGGGGCCGGGAGAAAAACTGTTTTTT
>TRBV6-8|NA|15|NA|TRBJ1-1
CASSPQGTFNTEAFF
TGTGCCAGCAGTCCCCAAGGGACATTTAACACTGAAGCTTTCTTT
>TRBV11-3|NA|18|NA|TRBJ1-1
CASITAGGWGRPNTEAFF
TGTGCCAGCATCACGGCGGGGGGTTGGGGGAGGCCGAACACTGAAGCTTTCTTT
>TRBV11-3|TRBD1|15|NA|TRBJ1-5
CASSFTGVGNQPQHF
TGTGCCAGCAGCTTCACAGGGGTAGGCAATCAGCCCCAGCATTTT
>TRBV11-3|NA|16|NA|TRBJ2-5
CASSPYGGGRQETQYF
TGTGCCAGCAGCCCCTATGGGGGGGGCCGCCAAGAGACCCAGTACTTC
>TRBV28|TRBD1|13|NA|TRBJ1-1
CASRGDRVTEAFF
TGTGCCAGCAGGGGTGACAGGGTTACTGAAGCTTTCTTT
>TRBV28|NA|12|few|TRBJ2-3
CASSDSVGTQYF
TGTGCCAGCAGCGACAGTGTAGGTACGCAGTATTTT
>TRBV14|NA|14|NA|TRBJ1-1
CASSQQARDTEAFF
TGTGCCAGCAGCCAGCAGGCCCGGGACACTGAAGCTTTCTTT
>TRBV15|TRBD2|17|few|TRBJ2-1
CATSRDRLAIIGNEQFF
TGTGCCACCAGCAGAGATCGACTAGCAATTATAGGTAATGAGCAGTTCTTC
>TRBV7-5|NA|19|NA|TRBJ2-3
CASSPYSTEGTSGTDTQYF
TGTGCCAGCAGCCCATATTCTACCGAAGGGACTAGCGGCACAGATACGCAGTATTTT
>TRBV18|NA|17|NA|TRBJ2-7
CASSQTLPGMAYYEQYF
TGTGCCAGCTCCCAAACTCTCCCGGGCATGGCCTACTACGAGCAGTACTTC
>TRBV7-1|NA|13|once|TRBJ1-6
CASSPLANSPLHF
TGTGCCAGCAGCCCCCTAGCAAATTCACCCCTCCACTTT
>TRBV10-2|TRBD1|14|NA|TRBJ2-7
CASTLRQGPYEQYF
TGCGCCAGCACCCTAAGACAGGGCCCCTACGAGCAGTACTTC
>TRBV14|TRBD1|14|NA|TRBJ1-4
CASSPRTGLEKLFF
TGTGCCAGCAGCCCCCGGACAGGGCTCGAAAAACTGTTTTTT
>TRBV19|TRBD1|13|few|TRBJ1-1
CAVNDRGSTEAFF
TGTGCCGTCAATGACAGGGGGTCCACTGAAGCTTTCTTT
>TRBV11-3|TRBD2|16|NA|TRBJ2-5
CASSPWVGGTQETQYF
TGTGCCAGCAGCCCGTGGGTGGGGGGGACCCAAGAGACCCAGTACTTC
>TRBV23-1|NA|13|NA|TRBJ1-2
CASSSPGLYGYTF
TGCGCCAGCAGCTCCCCGGGCCTCTATGGCTACACCTTC
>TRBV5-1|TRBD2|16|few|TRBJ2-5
CASSLVPTQGGETQYF
TGCGCCAGCAGCTTGGTCCCGACCCAGGGAGGGGAGACCCAGTACTTC
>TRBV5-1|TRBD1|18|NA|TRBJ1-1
CASSLGWGTGGRNTEAFF
TGCGCCAGCAGCTTGGGTTGGGGGACAGGGGGACGGAACACTGAAGCTTTCTTT
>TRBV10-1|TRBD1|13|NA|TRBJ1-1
CASSEDRDTEAFF
TGCGCCAGCAGTGAAGACAGGGACACTGAAGCTTTCTTT
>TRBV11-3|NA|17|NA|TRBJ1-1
CASSQRSYRDMVTEAFF
TGTGCCAGCAGCCAACGTTCGTACAGGGATATGGTCACTGAAGCTTTCTTT
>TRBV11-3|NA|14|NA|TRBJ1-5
CASAQQGTYQPQHF
TGTGCCAGCGCACAACAGGGAACCTATCAGCCCCAGCATTTT
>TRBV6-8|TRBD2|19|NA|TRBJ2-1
CASSYPPDVAGGLNNEQFF
TGTGCCAGCAGTTACCCCCCCGATGTAGCGGGGGGGCTGAACAATGAGCAGTTCTTC
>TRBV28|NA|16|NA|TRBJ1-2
CASSSRRTDPNYGYTF
TGTGCCAGCAGTTCTCGTAGGACAGACCCCAACTATGGCTACACCTTC
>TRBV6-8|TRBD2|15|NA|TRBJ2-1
CASSKPSGGEHEQFF
TGTGCCAGCAGTAAGCCTAGCGGGGGGGAGCATGAGCAGTTCTTC
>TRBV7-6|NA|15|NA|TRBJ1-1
CASSTMTVLNTEAFF
TGTGCCAGCAGCACAATGACAGTGTTGAACACTGAAGCTTTCTTT
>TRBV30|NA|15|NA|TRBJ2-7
CAWSAGPRWYYEQYF
TGTGCCTGGAGTGCAGGACCACGGTGGTACTACGAGCAGTACTTC
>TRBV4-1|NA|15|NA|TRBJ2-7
CASSQVIGGSYEQYF
TGCGCCAGCAGCCAAGTGATAGGGGGGTCCTACGAGCAGTACTTC
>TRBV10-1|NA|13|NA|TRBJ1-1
CASSEFWGTEAFF
TGCGCCAGCAGTGAATTTTGGGGCACTGAAGCTTTCTTT
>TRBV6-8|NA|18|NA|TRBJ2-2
CASSPVLRLGSIPGELFF
TGTGCCAGCAGTCCAGTGTTGAGGTTGGGCTCCATCCCCGGGGAGCTGTTTTTT
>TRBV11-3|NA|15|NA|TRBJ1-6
CASSLGGQINSPLHF
TGTGCCAGCAGCTTAGGGGGCCAGATCAATTCACCCCTCCACTTT
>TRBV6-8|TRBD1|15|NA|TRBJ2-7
CAIGDRDSSSYEQYF
TGTGCCATCGGGGACCGGGACAGTAGCTCCTACGAGCAGTACTTC
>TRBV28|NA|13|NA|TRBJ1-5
CASSFASRGPQHF
TGTGCCAGCAGTTTTGCATCTCGGGGGCCCCAGCATTTT
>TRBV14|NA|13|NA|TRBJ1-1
CASRRGESTEAFF
TGTGCCAGCAGGCGGGGGGAGAGCACTGAAGCTTTCTTT
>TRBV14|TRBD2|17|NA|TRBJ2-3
CASSQDWASGGTDTQYF
TGTGCCAGCAGCCAAGATTGGGCTAGCGGGGGCACAGATACGCAGTATTTT
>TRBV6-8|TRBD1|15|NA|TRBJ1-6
CAISAGTENNSPLHF
TGTGCCATCAGTGCCGGGACAGAGAATAATTCACCCCTCCACTTT
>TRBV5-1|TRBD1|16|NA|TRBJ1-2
CASSTGTGGPNYGYTF
TGCGCCAGCAGTACCGGGACAGGGGGCCCTAACTATGGCTACACCTTC
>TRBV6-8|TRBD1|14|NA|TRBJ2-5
CASSPGTGQETQYF
TGTGCCAGCAGTCCCGGGACAGGGCAAGAGACCCAGTACTTC
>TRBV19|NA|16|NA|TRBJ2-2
CASRKQPLTNTGELFF
TGTGCCAGTAGGAAACAACCCTTAACTAACACCGGGGAGCTGTTTTTT
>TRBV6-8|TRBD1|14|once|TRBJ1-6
CASSPRDRVPTLHF
TGTGCCAGCAGTCCTAGGGACAGGGTGCCCACCCTCCACTTT
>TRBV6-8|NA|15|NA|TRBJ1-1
CASSYRRARVSGAFF
TGTGCCAGCAGTTACAGGCGTGCCAGGGTCAGTGGAGCTTTCTTT
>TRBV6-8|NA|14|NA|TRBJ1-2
CASSYAGGWYGYTF
TGTGCCAGCAGTTACGCGGGGGGCTGGTATGGCTACACCTTC